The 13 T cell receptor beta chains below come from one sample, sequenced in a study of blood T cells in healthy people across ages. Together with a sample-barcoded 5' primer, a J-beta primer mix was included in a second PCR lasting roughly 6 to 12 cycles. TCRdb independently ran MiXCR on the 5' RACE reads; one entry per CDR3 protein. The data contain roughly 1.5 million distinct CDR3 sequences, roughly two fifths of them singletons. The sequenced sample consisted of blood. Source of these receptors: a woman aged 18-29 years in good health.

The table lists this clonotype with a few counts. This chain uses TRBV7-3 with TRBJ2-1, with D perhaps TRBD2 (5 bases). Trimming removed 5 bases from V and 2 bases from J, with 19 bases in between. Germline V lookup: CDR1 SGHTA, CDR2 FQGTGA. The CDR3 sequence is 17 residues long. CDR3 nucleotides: TGTGCCAGCAGCCCCAATTACGTTCTAGCCCCCTACAATGAGCAGTTCTTC. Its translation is CASSPNYVLAPYNEQFF.

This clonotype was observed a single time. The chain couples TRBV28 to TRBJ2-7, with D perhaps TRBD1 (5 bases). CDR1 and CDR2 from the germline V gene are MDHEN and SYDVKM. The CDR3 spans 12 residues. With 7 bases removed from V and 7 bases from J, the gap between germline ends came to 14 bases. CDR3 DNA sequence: TGTGCCAGCAAGTGGGGCTACAATGAGCAGTACTTC. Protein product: CASKWGYNEQYF.

The CDR3 loop reads CASGFMEGGYNEQFF. The CDR3 DNA reads as TGTGCTAGTGGTTTTATGGAGGGCGGCTACAATGAGCAGTTCTTC. The J gene is TRBJ2-1, the V gene TRBV12-5, with D possibly matching TRBD2 (6 bases). CDR1 LGHNT and CDR2 FRNRAP come from the germline V gene. Trimming removed 3 bases from V and 3 bases from J, with 12 bases in between. The CDR3 extends over 15 amino acids.

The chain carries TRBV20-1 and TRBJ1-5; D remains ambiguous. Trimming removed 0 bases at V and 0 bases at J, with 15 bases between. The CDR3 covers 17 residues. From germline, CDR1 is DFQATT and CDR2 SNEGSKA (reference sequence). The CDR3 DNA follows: TGCAGTGCTAGAGATGAAGTCGGAGGCGATAGCAATCAGCCCCAGCATTTT. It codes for CSARDEVGGDSNQPQHF.

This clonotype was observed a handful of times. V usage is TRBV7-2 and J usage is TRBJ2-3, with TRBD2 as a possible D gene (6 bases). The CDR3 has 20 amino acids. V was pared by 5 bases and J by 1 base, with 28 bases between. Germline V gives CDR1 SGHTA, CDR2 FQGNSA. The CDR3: CASSLGGRGQAYFRTDTQYF. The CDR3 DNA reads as TGTGCCAGCAGCCTCGGGGGAAGGGGCCAGGCCTATTTCCGCACAGATACGCAGTATTTT.

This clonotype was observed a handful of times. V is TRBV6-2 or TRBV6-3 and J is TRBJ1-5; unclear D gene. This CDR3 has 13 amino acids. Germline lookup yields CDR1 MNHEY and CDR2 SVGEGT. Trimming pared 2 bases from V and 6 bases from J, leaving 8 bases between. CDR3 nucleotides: TGTGCCAGCAGTTACACAGAGCTTCAGCCCCAGCATTTT. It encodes CASSYTELQPQHF.

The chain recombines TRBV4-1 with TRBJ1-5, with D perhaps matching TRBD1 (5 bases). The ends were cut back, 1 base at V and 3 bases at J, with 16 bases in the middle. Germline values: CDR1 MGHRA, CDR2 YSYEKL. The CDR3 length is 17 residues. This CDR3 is CASSQARVRGDNQPQHF. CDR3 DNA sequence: TGCGCCAGCAGCCAAGCCAGAGTGAGGGGCGACAATCAGCCCCAGCATTTT.

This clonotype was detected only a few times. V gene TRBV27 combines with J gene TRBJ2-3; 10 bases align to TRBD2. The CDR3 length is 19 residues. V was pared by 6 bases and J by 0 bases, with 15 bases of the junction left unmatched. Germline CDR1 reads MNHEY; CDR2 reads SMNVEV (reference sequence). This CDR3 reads CASSRPTGLAVKSTDTQYF. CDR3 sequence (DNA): TGTGCCAGCAGCCGCCCAACTGGACTAGCGGTTAAGAGCACAGATACGCAGTATTTT.

The CDR3, as DNA: TGCGCCAGCAGCCAAGAACCCGGGACCGATCAAGGTGGCTACACCTTC. As protein: CASSQEPGTDQGGYTF. V usage is TRBV4-3 and J usage is TRBJ1-2, with D perhaps TRBD1 (5 bases). The CDR3 is made up of 16 amino acids. The germline V gene has CDR1 LGHNA and CDR2 YSLEER. The V end was cut by 0 bases, the J end by 7 bases, with 18 bases between.

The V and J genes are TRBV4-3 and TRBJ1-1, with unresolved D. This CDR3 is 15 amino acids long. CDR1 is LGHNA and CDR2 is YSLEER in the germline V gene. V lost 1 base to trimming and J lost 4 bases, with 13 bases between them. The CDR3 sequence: CASSQGRASGTEAFF. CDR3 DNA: TGCGCCAGCAGCCAAGGCCGGGCGTCGGGCACTGAAGCTTTCTTT.

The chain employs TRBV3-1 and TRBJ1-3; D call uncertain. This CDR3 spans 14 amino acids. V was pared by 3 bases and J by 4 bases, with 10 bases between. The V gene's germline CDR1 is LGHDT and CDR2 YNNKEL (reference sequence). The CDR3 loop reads CASSHLGRGNTIYF. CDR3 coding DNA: TGTGCCAGCAGCCACCTCGGACGGGGAAACACCATATATTTT.

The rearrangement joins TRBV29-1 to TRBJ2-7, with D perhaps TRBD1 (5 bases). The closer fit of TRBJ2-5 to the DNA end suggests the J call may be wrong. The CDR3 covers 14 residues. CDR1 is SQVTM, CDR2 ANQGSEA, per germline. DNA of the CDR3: TGCAGCGTTGAACTACGGACAATTCGGTGGACCCAGTACTTC. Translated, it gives CSVELRTIRWTQYF.

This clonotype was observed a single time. This CDR3 reads CAISAVLMNTEAFF. The CDR3 nucleotides read TGTGCCATCAGTGCGGTGCTGATGAACACTGAAGCTTTCTTT. The J gene is TRBJ1-1, the V gene TRBV10-3; D unresolved. Germline values: CDR1 ENHRY, CDR2 SYGVKD. The V gene lost 4 bases and the J gene lost 0 bases, with 9 bases spanning the gap. CDR3 length: 14 residues.